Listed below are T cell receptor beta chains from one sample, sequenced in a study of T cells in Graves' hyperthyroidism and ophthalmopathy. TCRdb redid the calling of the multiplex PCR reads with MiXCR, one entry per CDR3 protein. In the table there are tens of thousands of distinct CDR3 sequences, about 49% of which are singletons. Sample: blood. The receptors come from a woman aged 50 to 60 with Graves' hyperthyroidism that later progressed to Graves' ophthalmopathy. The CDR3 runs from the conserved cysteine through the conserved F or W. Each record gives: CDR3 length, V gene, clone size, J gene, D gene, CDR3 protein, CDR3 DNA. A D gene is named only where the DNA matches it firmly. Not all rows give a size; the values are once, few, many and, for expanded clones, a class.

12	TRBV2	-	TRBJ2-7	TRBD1	CATGTGLYEQYF	TGTGCCACCGGGACAGGGCTTTACGAGCAGTACTTC
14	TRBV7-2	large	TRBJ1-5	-	CASSLPGPARPQHF	TGTGCCAGCAGCCTACCTGGGCCCGCTCGGCCCCAGCATTTT
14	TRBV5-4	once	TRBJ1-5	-	CASSLYTSTDTQHF	TGTGCCAGCAGCTTGTATACTAGCACAGATACGCAGCATTTT
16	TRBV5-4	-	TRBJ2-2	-	CASSLESSTNTGELFF	TGTGCCAGCAGCTTGGAGAGCAGTACGAACACTGGGGAGCTGTTTTTT
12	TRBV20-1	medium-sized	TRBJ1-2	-	CSANRANYGYTF	TGCAGTGCGAACAGGGCAAACTATGGCTACACCTTC
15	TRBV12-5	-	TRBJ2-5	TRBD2	CASGQAGLAQETQYF	TGTGCTAGTGGTCAAGCGGGACTAGCGCAGGAGACCCAGTACTTC
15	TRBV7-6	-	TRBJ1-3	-	CAQAGRGFSGNTIYF	TGTGCCCAAGCGGGGAGGGGATTCTCTGGAAACACCATATATTTT
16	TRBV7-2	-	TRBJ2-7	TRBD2	CASSLDSGRPLYEQYF	TGTGCCAGCAGCTTAGATAGCGGGAGGCCTCTCTACGAGCAGTACTTC
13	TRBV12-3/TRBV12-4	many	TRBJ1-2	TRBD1	CASSLIGGSGYTF	TGTGCCAGCAGTTTAATAGGGGGCTCTGGCTACACCTTC
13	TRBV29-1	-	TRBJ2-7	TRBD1	CSATGQGWYEQYF	TGCAGCGCCACCGGACAGGGATGGTACGAGCAGTACTTC
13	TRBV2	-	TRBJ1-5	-	CASSRERQETQHF	TGTGCCAGCAGTAGGGAACGCCAAGAGACCCAGCATTTT
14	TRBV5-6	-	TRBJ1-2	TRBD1	CAGSLGRGIYGYTF	TGTGCCGGCAGCCTGGGCAGGGGGATCTATGGCTACACCTTC
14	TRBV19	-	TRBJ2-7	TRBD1	CASSTDRVPYEQYF	TGTGCCAGTAGTACGGACAGGGTACCCTACGAGCAGTACTTC
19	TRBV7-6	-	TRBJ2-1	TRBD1	CASSSNSIQGPSSYNEQFF	TGTGCCAGCAGCAGCAACTCTATACAGGGGCCAAGCTCCTACAATGAGCAGTTCTTC
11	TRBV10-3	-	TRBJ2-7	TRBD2	CATSGSDEQYF	TGTGCCACCAGCGGGAGCGACGAGCAGTACTTC
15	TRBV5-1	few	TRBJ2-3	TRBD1	CASSLMGQGTDTQYF	TGCGCCAGCAGCTTGATGGGACAGGGCACAGATACGCAGTATTTT
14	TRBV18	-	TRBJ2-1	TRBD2	CASSPSGTSNEQFF	TGTGCCAGCTCACCAAGCGGGACTAGCAATGAGCAGTTCTTC
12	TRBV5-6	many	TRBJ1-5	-	CASSKINQPQHF	TGTGCCAGCAGCAAAATCAATCAGCCCCAGCATTTT
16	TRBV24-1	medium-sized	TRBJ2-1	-	CATSDPGGDTYNEQFF	TGTGCCACCAGTGATCCAGGGGGGGACACTTACAATGAGCAGTTCTTC
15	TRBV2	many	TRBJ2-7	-	CASTVGLPGSYEQYF	TGTGCCAGCACGGTAGGACTCCCAGGTTCTTACGAGCAGTACTTC
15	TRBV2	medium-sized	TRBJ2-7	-	CASSEVERLLREQYF	TGTGCCAGCAGTGAAGTAGAGCGTCTCCTACGAGAGCAGTACTTC
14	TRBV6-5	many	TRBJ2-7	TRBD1	CASSYRTGENEQYF	TGTGCCAGCAGTTACCGGACAGGGGAGAACGAGCAGTACTTC
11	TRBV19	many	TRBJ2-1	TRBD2	CASSPGGGQFF	TGTGCCAGTAGCCCGGGGGGGGGGCAGTTCTTC
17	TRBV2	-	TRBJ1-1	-	CASSEAPLLGGNTEAFF	TGTGCCAGCAGTGAAGCGCCGTTACTAGGGGGGAACACTGAAGCTTTCTTT
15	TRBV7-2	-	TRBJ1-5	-	CASSPGDGVPQPQHF	TGTGCCAGCAGCCCCGGGGACGGGGTCCCTCAGCCCCAGCATTTT
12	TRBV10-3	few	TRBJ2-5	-	CAISKQGETQYF	TGTGCCATCAGTAAACAGGGAGAGACCCAGTACTTC
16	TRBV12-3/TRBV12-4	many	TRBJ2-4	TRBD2	CASRKTSGISKNIQYF	TGTGCCAGCAGAAAAACTAGCGGGATTTCCAAAAACATTCAGTACTTC
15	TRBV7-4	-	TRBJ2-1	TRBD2	CASSLATAGDNEQFF	TGTGCCAGCAGCTTAGCCACAGCGGGAGACAATGAGCAGTTCTTC
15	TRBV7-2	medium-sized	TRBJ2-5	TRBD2	CASSPGLAGGETQYF	TGTGCCAGCAGCCCCGGACTAGCGGGAGGGGAGACCCAGTACTTC
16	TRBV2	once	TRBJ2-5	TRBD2	CASSEGSLAGGLTQYF	TGTGCCAGCAGTGAAGGATCACTAGCGGGAGGGCTGACCCAGTACTTC
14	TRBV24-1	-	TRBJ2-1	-	CATSDFYERGEQFF	TGTGCCACCAGTGATTTCTACGAGCGAGGTGAGCAGTTCTTC
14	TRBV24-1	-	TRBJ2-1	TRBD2	CATSITAAGAKQFF	TGTGCCACCAGTATTACCGCCGCGGGAGCCAAGCAGTTCTTC
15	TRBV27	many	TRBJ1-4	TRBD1	CAGVTLGGVMDKLFF	TGTGCCGGGGTAACGCTAGGGGGCGTTATGGACAAACTGTTTTTT
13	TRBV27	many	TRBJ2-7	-	CASSLYKDHEQYF	TGTGCCAGCAGTTTATATAAGGACCACGAGCAGTACTTC
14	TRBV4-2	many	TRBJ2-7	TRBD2	CASSQELAGEKQYF	TGTGCCAGCAGCCAAGAACTAGCGGGGGAGAAGCAGTACTTC
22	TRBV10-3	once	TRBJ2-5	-	CATGGGLYSNQPQHFGDGTQYF	-
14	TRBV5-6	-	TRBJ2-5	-	CASSSTGTQATQYF	TGTGCCAGCAGCTCCACAGGGACCCAGGCGACCCAGTACTTC
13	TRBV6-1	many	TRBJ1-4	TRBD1	CASSRRQGEKLFF	TGTGCCAGCAGTCGCAGACAGGGCGAAAAACTGTTTTTT
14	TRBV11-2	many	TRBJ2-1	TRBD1	CASIRDRSYNEQFF	TGTGCCAGCATCCGGGACAGGTCCTACAATGAGCAGTTCTTC
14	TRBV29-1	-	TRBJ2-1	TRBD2	CSVEAGVTYNEQFF	TGCAGCGTTGAGGCGGGAGTGACCTACAATGAGCAGTTCTTC
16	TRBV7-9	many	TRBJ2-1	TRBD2	CASSPPTSGSGNEQFF	TGTGCCAGCAGTCCCCCAACTAGCGGGAGTGGCAATGAGCAGTTCTTC
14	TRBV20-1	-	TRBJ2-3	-	CSARRGLTFNEQYF	TGCAGTGCTAGACGTGGTCTGACGTTTAATGAGCAGTATTTT
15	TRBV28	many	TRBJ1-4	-	CASSFQGTTNEKLFF	TGTGCCAGCAGTTTTCAGGGGACAACTAATGAAAAACTGTTTTTT
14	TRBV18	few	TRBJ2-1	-	CASSPRRQDNEQFF	TGTGCCAGCTCACCACGAAGACAGGACAATGAGCAGTTCTTC
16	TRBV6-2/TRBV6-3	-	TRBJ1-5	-	CASSGPGTSDIQPQHF	TGTGCCAGCAGCGGCCCCGGGACTAGTGACATTCAGCCCCAGCATTTT
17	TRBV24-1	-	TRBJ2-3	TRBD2	CATSDLVAGYSADTQYF	TGTGCCACCAGTGATTTGGTAGCGGGTTATAGCGCAGATACGCAGTATTTT
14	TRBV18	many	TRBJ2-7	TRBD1	CASSPSGQNYEQYF	TGTGCCAGCTCACCATCGGGACAGAACTACGAGCAGTACTTC
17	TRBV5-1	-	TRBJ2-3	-	CASSLGPPGPTGETQYF	TGCGCCAGCAGCTTGGGGCCACCGGGACCTACGGGGGAGACGCAGTATTTT
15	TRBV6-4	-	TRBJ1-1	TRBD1	CASINQGGVGTEAFF	TGTGCCAGCATCAACCAGGGGGGAGTAGGCACTGAAGCTTTCTTT
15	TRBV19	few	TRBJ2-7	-	CASSRAGVGAYEQYF	TGTGCCAGTAGCCGAGCGGGCGTTGGGGCCTACGAGCAGTACTTC
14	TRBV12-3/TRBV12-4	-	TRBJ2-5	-	CASSPAGANQPQYF	TGTGCCAGCAGTCCGGCAGGGGCAAATCAGCCCCAGTACTTC
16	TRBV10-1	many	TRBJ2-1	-	CASRPGLPSSYNEQFF	TGCGCCAGCAGACCCGGGCTACCTAGCTCCTACAATGAGCAGTTCTTC
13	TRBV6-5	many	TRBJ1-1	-	CASGSHLNTEAFF	TGTGCCAGCGGTAGCCACTTGAACACTGAAGCTTTCTTT